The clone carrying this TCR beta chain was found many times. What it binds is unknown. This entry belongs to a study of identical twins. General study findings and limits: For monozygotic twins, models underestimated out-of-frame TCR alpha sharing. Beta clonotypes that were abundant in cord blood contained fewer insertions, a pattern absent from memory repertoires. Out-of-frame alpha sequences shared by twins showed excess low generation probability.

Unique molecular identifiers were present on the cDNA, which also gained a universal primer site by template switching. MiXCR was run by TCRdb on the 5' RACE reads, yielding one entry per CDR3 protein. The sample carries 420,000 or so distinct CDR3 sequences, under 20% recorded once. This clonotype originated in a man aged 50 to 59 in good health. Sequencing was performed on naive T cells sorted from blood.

Written as DNA, the CDR3 is TGTGCCAGTAGTATAGGCTACAATGAGCAGTTCTTC. Amino acids: CASSIGYNEQFF. This chain uses TRBV19 with TRBJ2-1; D is unclear. This CDR3 region has 12 residues. Trimming cost V 1 base and J 3 bases, with 1 base left between them. Germline CDR1 LNHDA, CDR2 SQIVND (reference sequence).